The rows below give T cell receptor beta chains drawn from one sample of a study of shared clonotypes between healthy human individuals. The repertoire was sequenced with immunoSEQ multiplex PCR; TCRdb's copy has only in-frame clones and lacks some. The sample lists roughly 2.1 million clones; 93% were seen once. Specimen: naive CD8+ T cells from PBMCs. Source of these receptors: a man between 18 and 35 years old in good health. Some clones in this sample may be carry-over from other donors' samples. Each CDR3 is given with its conserved first and last residue. Each record gives: D gene, clone size, J gene, CDR3 length, V gene, CDR3 protein, CDR3 DNA. D genes are given only for firm matches. Rows give clone size only sometimes, using once, few, many, or a class for an expanded clone.

TRBD1 | few | TRBJ1-1 | 14 | TRBV19 | CASSIKGANTEAFF | TGTGCCAGTAGTATAAAGGGGGCGAACACTGAAGCTTTCTTT
- | - | TRBJ2-7 | 15 | TRBV7-2 | CASSLLAGATYEQYF | TGTGCCAGCAGCTTATTGGCAGGCGCTACCTACGAGCAGTACTTC
TRBD2 | - | TRBJ2-7 | 15 | TRBV4-3 | CASSQISSGSSEQYF | TGCGCCAGCAGCCAAATTTCTAGCGGGAGCTCCGAGCAGTACTTC
TRBD1 | - | TRBJ2-1 | 15 | TRBV9 | CASSASGTGGNEQFF | TGTGCCAGCAGCGCATCCGGGACAGGGGGCAATGAGCAGTTCTTC
- | - | TRBJ1-1 | 15 | TRBV5-5 | CASSSSGTVNTEAFF | TGTGCCAGCAGCTCCTCCGGGACCGTGAACACTGAAGCTTTCTTT
- | - | TRBJ1-1 | 14 | TRBV5-1 | CASSLAQRNTEAFF | TGCGCCAGCAGCTTGGCCCAGAGGAACACTGAAGCTTTCTTT
TRBD1 | - | TRBJ2-7 | 13 | TRBV9 | CASSAGTGGQQYF | TGTGCCAGCAGCGCCGGGACAGGGGGCCAGCAGTACTTC
- | - | TRBJ2-1 | 16 | TRBV5-4 | CASSFGETDMRNEQFF | TGTGCCAGCAGCTTTGGGGAGACGGATATGAGGAATGAGCAGTTCTTC
- | - | TRBJ1-1 | 14 | TRBV13 | CASSLGREFIQAFF | TGTGCCAGCAGCTTAGGGCGGGAATTCATTCAAGCTTTCTTT
- | - | TRBJ1-5 | 14 | TRBV28 | CASSLISSNQPQHF | TGTGCCAGCAGTTTAATATCTAGCAATCAGCCCCAGCATTTT
- | - | TRBJ1-1 | 13 | TRBV6-4 | CASSGWVNTEAFF | TGTGCCAGCAGTGGGTGGGTGAACACTGAAGCTTTCTTT
TRBD1 | - | TRBJ2-3 | 15 | TRBV7-8 | CASSKPGQFTDTQYF | TGTGCCAGCAGCAAACCGGGACAGTTCACAGATACGCAGTATTTT
TRBD2 | - | TRBJ2-1 | 17 | TRBV27 | CASIPVGLAGYYNEQFF | TGTGCCAGCATCCCGGTCGGCCTAGCGGGATACTACAATGAGCAGTTCTTC
- | - | TRBJ1-5 | 14 | TRBV9 | CASSPTPSNQPQHF | TGTGCCAGCAGCCCGACACCTAGCAATCAGCCCCAGCATTTT
- | - | TRBJ2-7 | 13 | TRBV18 | CASSPGRSYEQYF | TGTGCCAGCTCACCGGGACGTTCCTACGAGCAGTACTTC
- | - | TRBJ1-4 | 14 | TRBV5-1 | CASSLGRADEKLFF | TGCGCCAGCAGCTTGGGCAGGGCAGATGAAAAACTGTTTTTT
- | - | TRBJ2-2 | 13 | TRBV9 | CASSVAGPGELFF | TGTGCCAGCAGCGTAGCGGGACCCGGGGAGCTGTTTTTT
- | - | TRBJ1-3 | 15 | TRBV9 | CASSATPSSGNTIYF | TGTGCCAGCAGCGCGACGCCTTCCTCTGGAAACACCATATATTTT
TRBD1 | - | TRBJ1-1 | 14 | TRBV6-5 | CASSYTDRGSEAFF | TGTGCCAGCAGTTACACGGACAGGGGGAGTGAAGCTTTCTTT
- | - | TRBJ2-3 | 13 | TRBV6-5 | CASRAGGTDTQYF | TGTGCCAGCAGGGCAGGGGGGACGGATACGCAGTATTTT
- | - | TRBJ2-5 | 14 | TRBV28 | CASSFYRSGETQYF | TGTGCCAGCAGTTTTTACCGGTCAGGGGAGACCCAGTACTTC
- | once | TRBJ1-1 | 13 | TRBV27 | CASSIGVYTEAFF | TGTGCCAGCAGTATAGGGGTTTACACTGAAGCTTTCTTT
- | once | TRBJ2-5 | 14 | TRBV6-5 | CASSYPGAGETQYF | TGTGCCAGCAGTTACCCTGGGGCAGGGGAGACCCAGTACTTC
- | - | TRBJ1-5 | 14 | TRBV7-2 | CASSLVVSGQPQHF | TGTGCCAGCAGCTTAGTTGTGTCTGGGCAGCCCCAGCATTTT
- | once | TRBJ2-2 | 14 | TRBV7-9 | CASTSPGTAGELFF | TGTGCCAGCACTAGCCCAGGGACTGCCGGGGAGCTGTTTTTT
- | - | TRBJ1-5 | 12 | TRBV19 | CASRSDRQPQHF | TGTGCCAGTAGATCCGACAGACAGCCCCAGCATTTT
- | - | TRBJ2-3 | 14 | TRBV4-3 | CASSQVQGIWEKYF | TGCGCCAGCAGCCAAGTACAGGGTATTTGGGAAAAGTATTTT
- | - | TRBJ1-3 | 11 | TRBV6-5 | CASHSGNTIYF | TGTGCCAGCCACTCTGGAAACACCATATATTTT
- | - | TRBJ1-2 | 13 | TRBV9 | CASSAVHGGHYTF | TGTGCCAGCAGCGCCGTTCACGGGGGGCACTACACCTTC
TRBD1 | - | TRBJ2-7 | 15 | TRBV19 | CASTLGQGASYEQYF | TGTGCCAGTACCCTAGGACAGGGAGCGTCCTACGAGCAGTACTTC
TRBD2 | - | TRBJ2-5 | 16 | TRBV27 | CASSLLSGRGRETQYF | TGTGCCAGCAGTTTGCTCAGCGGGAGAGGGAGGGAGACCCAGTACTTC
- | - | TRBJ1-2 | 16 | TRBV4-1 | CASSQEWRIHGYGYTF | TGCGCCAGCAGCCAAGAATGGCGGATTCACGGCTATGGCTACACCTTC
TRBD1 | - | TRBJ1-2 | 15 | TRBV6-6 | CASSYSSGGTYGYTF | TGTGCCAGCAGTTACTCGTCAGGGGGCACCTATGGCTACACCTTC
- | - | TRBJ2-7 | 14 | TRBV5-1 | CASSTATASYEQYF | TGCGCCAGCAGCACCGCAACTGCTTCCTACGAGCAGTACTTC
- | - | TRBJ1-1 | 14 | TRBV27 | CASRWGGANTEAFF | TGTGCCAGCCGGTGGGGGGGAGCGAACACTGAAGCTTTCTTT
TRBD2 | - | TRBJ2-5 | 14 | TRBV2 | CASEREGLLETQYF | TGTGCCAGTGAGCGGGAGGGCCTGTTGGAGACCCAGTACTTC
- | - | TRBJ1-3 | 14 | TRBV6-6 | CASVKGGSGNTIYF | TGTGCCTCCGTAAAGGGGGGCTCTGGAAACACCATATATTTT
- | - | TRBJ1-2 | 14 | TRBV28 | CASSYRGQGNGYTF | TGTGCCAGCAGTTATCGAGGGCAGGGAAACGGCTACACCTTC
TRBD1 | few | TRBJ1-2 | 15 | TRBV5-1 | CASSLSRGGMDGYTF | TGCGCCAGCAGCTTGTCCCGAGGGGGCATGGATGGCTACACCTTC
- | - | TRBJ2-1 | 11 | TRBV7-9 | CASSIVYEQFF | TGTGCCAGCTCCATCGTCTATGAGCAGTTCTTC
TRBD1 | - | TRBJ2-1 | 15 | TRBV10-3 | CAISEYGQGMDEQFF | TGTGCCATCAGTGAGTATGGACAGGGGATGGATGAGCAGTTCTTC
- | - | TRBJ1-2 | 16 | TRBV4-1 | CASSQDIRVTNYGYTF | TGCGCCAGCAGCCAAGATATCAGGGTAACTAACTATGGCTACACCTTC
- | - | TRBJ2-5 | 13 | TRBV5-1 | CASSSQPQETQYF | TGCGCCAGCAGTAGTCAACCTCAAGAGACCCAGTACTTC
- | - | TRBJ2-7 | 13 | TRBV11-2 | CASSLAVSYEQYF | TGTGCCAGCAGCTTAGCTGTATCCTACGAGCAGTACTTC
TRBD1 | - | TRBJ2-5 | 13 | TRBV6-5 | CASRGTGDETQYF | TGTGCCAGCAGGGGGACAGGGGATGAGACCCAGTACTTC
TRBD2 | - | TRBJ2-3 | 18 | TRBV9 | CASSVFGTSGRVPDTQYF | TGTGCCAGCAGCGTATTTGGGACTAGCGGGAGGGTGCCAGATACGCAGTATTTT
- | - | TRBJ1-4 | 14 | TRBV2 | CASSDPQGDEKLFF | TGTGCCAGCAGTGATCCACAGGGAGATGAAAAACTGTTTTTT
- | - | TRBJ2-2 | 15 | TRBV6-5 | CASSYVGERSGELFF | TGTGCCAGCAGTTACGTGGGGGAGAGGTCCGGGGAGCTGTTTTTT
- | - | TRBJ2-7 | 15 | TRBV11-2 | CASSLEPGARYEQYF | TGTGCCAGCAGCTTAGAACCGGGAGCACGGTACGAGCAGTACTTC
- | - | TRBJ2-7 | 13 | TRBV6-5 | CASSYPGINEQYF | TGTGCCAGCAGTTACCCAGGGATTAACGAGCAGTACTTC
- | few | TRBJ1-5 | 15 | TRBV5-5 | CASSLGPGGDQPQHF | TGTGCCAGCAGCTTGGGTCCCGGGGGTGATCAGCCCCAGCATTTT
- | - | TRBJ2-1 | 14 | TRBV7-9 | CASSLSGSYNEQFF | TGTGCCAGCAGCCTTAGCGGCTCCTACAATGAGCAGTTCTTC
- | - | TRBJ1-5 | 15 | TRBV28 | CASSNGRSSNQPQHF | TGTGCCAGCAGTAATGGTCGGAGTAGCAATCAGCCCCAGCATTTT
- | - | TRBJ2-7 | 11 | TRBV28 | CASSLISEQYF | TGTGCCAGCAGTTTAATCTCTGAGCAGTACTTC
TRBD2 | - | TRBJ2-1 | 16 | TRBV28 | CASSLSVAGGEDEQFF | TGTGCCAGCAGCTTATCGGTAGCGGGAGGGGAGGATGAGCAGTTCTTC
- | once | TRBJ2-5 | 15 | TRBV6-5 | CASSPVGVFQETQYF | TGTGCCAGCAGTCCCGTTGGAGTCTTCCAAGAGACCCAGTACTTC
TRBD1 | - | TRBJ2-1 | 15 | TRBV28 | CASSDNRGSYNEQFF | TGTGCCAGCAGTGACAACAGGGGGTCCTACAATGAGCAGTTCTTC
TRBD1 | - | TRBJ2-1 | 15 | TRBV15 | CATSGGQSSYNEQFF | TGTGCCACCAGTGGGGGACAGAGCTCCTACAATGAGCAGTTCTTC